The 16 T cell receptor beta chains listed next were all sequenced from one sample in a study of shared clonotypes between healthy human individuals. Here immunoSEQ multiplex PCR was the method, and the copy in TCRdb shows in-frame clones only, minus some. The sample has approximately 2.5 million clones, approximately 93% seen once. Input material: naive CD4+ T cells from PBMCs. As for subset: CD45RA+ positively selected. The receptors come from a man younger than 30 in good health. Some clones in this sample may be carry-over from other donors' samples.

This rearrangement joins TRBV20-1 to TRBJ2-3; tentatively, D is TRBD1 or TRBD2 (5 bases each). Germline V gives CDR1 DFQATT, CDR2 SNEGSKA (reference sequence). The V end was cut by 6 bases, the J end by 4 bases, with 8 bases between. This CDR3 has 11 residues. As DNA, the CDR3 is TGCAGTGCGGGGGTGGCAGATACGCAGTATTTT. Protein sequence: CSAGVADTQYF.

This chain connects TRBV7-2 to TRBJ2-5; 9 bases agree with TRBD2. With 8 bases clipped from V and 4 bases from J, the junction kept 5 bases outside the gene matches. From germline, CDR1 is SGHTA and CDR2 FQGNSA. This CDR3 has 13 residues. The CDR3 sequence is CASSAGGGETQYF. DNA for the CDR3: TGTGCCAGCTCGGCGGGAGGGGGAGAGACCCAGTACTTC. Full variable domain (outside the CDR3, taken from reference TRBV7-2 and TRBJ2-5): GAGVSQSPSNKVTEKGKDVELRCDPISGHTALYWYRQSLGQGLEFLIYFQGNSAPDKSGLPSDRFSAERTGGSVSTLTIQRTQQEDSAVYLCASSAGGGETQYFGPGTRLLVL.

The genes are TRBV29-1 and TRBJ2-1; D tentatively fits TRBD1 or TRBD2 (5 bases each). Per the germline V gene, CDR1 is SQVTM and CDR2 is ANQGSEA. V lost 7 bases and J lost 0, with 16 bases in between. The CDR3 is 15 amino acids. CDR3 amino acids: CSARDPRSSYNEQFF. Written as DNA, the CDR3 is TGCAGCGCCCGGGACCCGCGGAGCTCCTACAATGAGCAGTTCTTC.

The rearrangement uses TRBV11-2 and TRBJ2-1; 9 nucleotides match TRBD1. The CDR3 covers 15 residues. The ends lost 6 bases at V and 2 bases at J; junction bases unmatched: 5. Germline V gene lookup returns CDR1 SGHAT and CDR2 FQNNGV. The DNA for the CDR3 is TGTGCCAGCAGTCGACAGGGGGTGACCTACAATGAGCAGTTCTTC. As protein: CASSRQGVTYNEQFF.

The rearrangement uses TRBV6-5 and TRBJ1-2, with D possibly being TRBD1 (5 bases). Looked up from germline, CDR1 is MNHEY and CDR2 is SVGAGI. The germline V and J ends were trimmed by 5 bases and 8 bases, with 21 bases remaining between them. The CDR3 is 15 amino acids. CDR3 nucleotides: TGTGCCAGCAGTCCACAACAAATGGGGGGGGAAGGCTACACCTTC. This sequence encodes CASSPQQMGGEGYTF.

This clone was observed a single time. Within the sample, other DNA sequences also encode this same CDR3. The chain couples TRBV5-1 to TRBJ2-1; D might be TRBD1 or TRBD2, each matching 5 bases. Trimming removed 2 bases from V and 1 base from J, with 7 bases in between. The CDR3 is 14 amino acids. Germline CDR1 and CDR2: SGHRS and YFSETQ. The CDR3 DNA is TGCGCCAGCAGCTTAGGGACGTCCTACAATGAGCAGTTCTTC. Translation gives CASSLGTSYNEQFF.

V and J are TRBV29-1 and TRBJ2-1; 7 bases line up with TRBD1. This CDR3 spans 12 amino acids. CDR1 and CDR2 from the germline V gene are SQVTM and ANQGSEA. Unmatched junction bases numbered 7, after V lost 6 bases and J lost 8 bases. The CDR3 DNA follows: TGCAGCGTAGGACAGGCCCGGGATGAGCAGTTCTTC. It specifies CSVGQARDEQFF.

In the case of this clone: The sample carries other DNA sequences with the same CDR3. This chain links TRBV6-1 with TRBJ2-7; no clear D. Trimming pared 1 base from V and 0 bases from J, leaving 7 bases between. CDR1 and CDR2 from the germline V gene are MNHNS and SASEGT. The CDR3 runs to 14 residues. The CDR3 protein is CASSEVGSSYEQYF. CDR3 DNA: TGTGCCAGCAGTGAAGTGGGCAGCTCCTACGAGCAGTACTTC.

The CDR3, as DNA: TGCGCCAGTTCCGGCCAGGGGTCTGGGGCCAACGTCCTGACTTTC. It is translated as CASSGQGSGANVLTF. The genes are TRBV5-1 and TRBJ2-6; D may be TRBD1 (6 bases). Germline V gene data show CDR1 as SGHRS and CDR2 as YFSETQ. The CDR3 consists of 15 residues. V dropped 8 bases and J dropped 1 base, with 13 bases sitting between them.

In its sample, this clone was seen a few times. This chain joins TRBV2 and TRBJ2-3; unclear D gene. From germline, CDR1 is SNHLY and CDR2 FYNNEI. Trimming cost V 3 bases and J 1 base, with 8 bases left between them. This CDR3 spans 14 amino acids. The CDR3 protein is CASSEGRGTDTQYF. DNA for the CDR3: TGTGCCAGCAGTGAGGGCAGAGGCACAGATACGCAGTATTTT.

The CDR3 loop reads CAGQQNTGELFF. For the CDR3, the DNA is TGTGCCGGACAACAAAACACCGGGGAGCTGTTTTTT. The gene calls are TRBV28 and TRBJ2-2; tentative D call: TRBD1 (5 bases). Trimming took off 11 bases at V and 2 bases at J, with 9 bases between the two ends. CDR3 length equals 12 residues. Germline CDR1 is MDHEN and CDR2 is SYDVKM.

This chain links TRBV7-2 with TRBJ2-1; D may be TRBD1 or TRBD2 (5 bases each). CDR3 length equals 18 residues. Germline CDR1 SGHTA, CDR2 FQGNSA. The V end was cut by 5 bases, the J end by 0 bases, with 20 bases between. The CDR3 loop is CASSPLLGPRSSYNEQFF. CDR3 nucleotides: TGTGCCAGCAGCCCCTTGCTGGGACCCCGGAGCTCCTACAATGAGCAGTTCTTC.

The chain couples TRBV11-2 to TRBJ2-1; 7 bases are a match to TRBD2. This CDR3 contains 17 residues. Germline CDR1 is SGHAT and CDR2 is FQNNGV. J was trimmed by 4 bases and V by 2 bases; bases with no gene match: 11. The CDR3 protein is CASSLPRAGLTYNEQFF. The CDR3 coding sequence is TGTGCCAGCAGCTTACCCCGAGCGGGATTAACTTACAATGAGCAGTTCTTC.

CDR3 residues: CASILPRTGPYGYTF. In DNA, the CDR3 is TGTGCCAGCATTCTACCAAGGACAGGCCCCTATGGCTACACCTTC. The chain joins TRBV21-1 to TRBJ1-2; TRBD1 is the table's D call and was not checked against the DNA. TRBV21-1 is a pseudogene locus. The CDR3 runs to 15 residues.

The rearrangement uses TRBV15 and TRBJ1-2; no reliable D call. Germline lookup yields CDR1 LNHNV and CDR2 YYDKDF (reference sequence). Trimming shortened V by 1 base and J by 5 bases, and 11 bases separated the two germline ends. The CDR3 spans 14 residues. The CDR3 nucleotides read TGTGCCACCAGCAGAGGAAGCGGTTCGTATGGCTACACCTTC. Protein sequence: CATSRGSGSYGYTF.

The chain has TRBV28 and TRBJ2-7, with TRBD2 as a possible D gene (5 bases). Germline CDR1 reads MDHEN; CDR2 reads SYDVKM. V gave up 8 bases and J gave up 6 bases, with 20 bases separating them. CDR3 length equals 14 residues. CDR3 loop: CASLTSHGIGEQYF. The CDR3 nucleotides read TGTGCCAGCCTCACCAGCCACGGGATCGGCGAGCAGTACTTC.